This entry describes one TCR beta chain. The antigen it recognizes is unknown. No base quality values were provided; no much bigger clone lies one nucleotide off. TCRbeta CDR3 regions were amplified from genomic DNA using the immunoSEQ Assay, a bias-controlled multiplex PCR. The authors processed their data as follows. Nucleated cell counts per sample were estimated from amplification of reference gene primers within the assay. To quantify the absolute abundance of each unique TCRbeta CDR3 rearrangement, sequence reads were collapsed and filtered. For each sample, productive Simpson clonality was calculated by taking the square root of Simpson's diversity index across productive rearrangements. Drawn from immuneACCESS, this table holds only the in-frame rearrangements with V and J called that TCRdb kept. Clones are partly lost; checked studies trace under half to an unresolved V gene and leave the rest unexplained. V, J and clone size are those of that table, while D and trimming were read from the DNA. This sample comprises over 250,000 clones, 70% to 90% of them detected only once. Roughly an eighth of the sample is held by the ten biggest clonotypes.

Trimmed from V: 1 base; trimmed from J: 1 base; junction bases lacking a gene match: 0. The CDR3 covers 14 residues, taking in both the cysteine and the phenylalanine. The DNA shown is the 42-base CDR3, in frame from base 1. The germline V gene encodes CDR1 SGHTA and CDR2 FQGNSA. The sample belongs to a study of blood T cell repertoires in COVID-19 (dated by TCRdb to the early 2020s). Study-wide context: Samples from collaborators originated in the United States, Italy and Spain and spanned both the acute and convalescent phases of COVID-19. The material from the prospective study consisted of cDNA or gDNA derived from T cells, B-cell-depleted T cells, or PBMCs. Where HLA class I and class II types were available, the types were taken from metadata supplied by the sample provider, not from assay-based typing. Nearly every sample came with metadata listing a de-identified subject ID, COVID-19 status, age in years and sex. The repertoires were released in a freely available public database intended as a resource for research on the immune response to SARS-CoV-2. Subjects who had been exposed to COVID-19, were actively infected with it, or had recovered from it provided the deeply sampled blood TCRbeta repertoires that made up the dataset. The samples were drawn from two sources: the first 160 participants of the ongoing ImmuneRACE study, and some 1,300 subjects contributed by 6 global collaborators.

The collaborating institutions used their own protocols to collect whole blood in K2EDTA tubes. Collaborator samples were shipped for TCRbeta analysis as frozen whole blood, isolated PBMCs, or DNA extracted from either sample type. On the study overall, not on this receptor specifically: How much clinical and demographic metadata was included differed by source and by participant, and the metadata was provided uncurated.

The rearranged segments are TRBV7-2 and TRBJ2-5, with TRBD2 identical over 7 junction bases. Sequenced input: peripheral blood. The TCR was taken from a woman aged 55-75 years with acute or convalescent COVID-19. The DNA sequence reads TGTGCCAGCAGCTTAGGGGGGGGCCAAGAGACCCAGTACTTC. This translates into CASSLGGGQETQYF.